The 9 T cell receptor beta chains below all came from one sample that was sequenced in a study of blood T cell repertoires in COVID-19. Some clones are missing from TCRdb's copy, which holds only in-frame ones; the method was immunoSEQ multiplex PCR. The top ten hold roughly 4% of the sample, which has 65,000 to 90,000 clones, 70% to 85% seen once. Sequencing used peripheral blood. Every receptor here comes from a woman aged 55-69 years with acute or convalescent COVID-19.

This chain links TRBV7-9 with TRBJ2-1; 8 nucleotides line up with TRBD1. J lost 7 bases, V lost 5 bases, and 10 bases had no gene match. The CDR3 is 15 amino acids. Germline V gene lookup returns CDR1 SEHNR and CDR2 FQNEAQ (reference sequence). The CDR3 is CASSGWTGKLNEQFF. The CDR3 DNA reads as TGTGCCAGCAGCGGATGGACAGGGAAGTTGAATGAGCAGTTCTTC.

V and J are TRBV7-3 and TRBJ2-1; 9 bases map to TRBD1. This CDR3 contains 14 residues. The trim removed 2 bases at V and 5 bases at J, leaving 1 base unmatched. Germline V gene sequence: CDR1 SGHTA, CDR2 FQGTGA. The CDR3 region is CASSLGTGNNEQFF. CDR3 DNA sequence: TGTGCCAGCAGCTTAGGGACAGGGAACAATGAGCAGTTCTTC.

The chain combines TRBV14 with TRBJ2-3; tentatively, D is TRBD2 (6 bases). V lost 5 bases and J lost 5, with 17 bases in between. This CDR3 spans 15 amino acids. Germline lookup yields CDR1 SGHDN and CDR2 FVKESK. The CDR3 loop reads CASSFLPGAVDTQYF. The CDR3 DNA sequence: TGTGCCAGCAGCTTTTTACCGGGAGCAGTAGATACGCAGTATTTT.

This chain connects TRBV6-6 to TRBJ1-3, with D possibly being TRBD1 (5 bases). This CDR3 has 15 residues. Germline V gives CDR1 MNHNY, CDR2 SVGAGI (reference sequence). Trimming removed 6 bases at V and 0 bases at J, with 12 bases between. CDR3 nucleotide sequence: TGTGCCAGCAGCCGCGACAGAGGCTCTGGAAACACCATATATTTT. It translates to CASSRDRGSGNTIYF.

This clone appeared a few times. The rearrangement joins TRBV7-2 to TRBJ1-2; 7 bases match TRBD1. The V gene's germline CDR1 is SGHTA and CDR2 FQGNSA. J lost 5 bases, V lost 5 bases, and 8 bases had no gene match. This CDR3 is 14 amino acids long. The CDR3 coding sequence is TGTGCCAGCAGCCCTAAGGCAGGGGGATATGGCTACACCTTC. Translating it yields CASSPKAGGYGYTF.

The chain links TRBV7-3 to TRBJ2-1, with 13 bases that match TRBD2. V lost 3 bases and J lost 7; bases outside the gene matches: 6. The length of the CDR3 is 16 residues. Germline assignment: CDR1 SGHTA and CDR2 FQGTGA. CDR3 in DNA: TGTGCCAGCAGCTTTATGGGGACTAGCGGGGTGAATGAGCAGTTCTTC. Amino acid sequence: CASSFMGTSGVNEQFF.

The V gene is TRBV6-5, the J gene TRBJ1-2; 7 nucleotides align to TRBD1. CDR1 is MNHEY and CDR2 is SVGAGI in the germline V gene. After removal of 5 bases from V and 3 bases from J, the junction contained 9 bases not matched to a gene. The CDR3 runs 15 residues. CDR3 bases: TGTGCCAGCAGTCCGAACACAGGGACAGACTATGGCTACACCTTC. This sequence encodes CASSPNTGTDYGYTF.

The gene calls are TRBV6-6 and TRBJ1-1; D remains ambiguous. The CDR3 length is 14 residues. CDR1 MNHNY and CDR2 SVGAGI come from the germline V gene (reference sequence). V lost 8 bases, J lost 7 bases, and 20 bases lay in between. Written as DNA, the CDR3 is TGTGCCAGCTTGCCACGGGCGGGGTCGGTTGAAGCTTTCTTT. It encodes CASLPRAGSVEAFF.

About this clone: Other DNA sequences of this sample code for an identical CDR3. The chain combines TRBV27 with TRBJ2-7; TRBD2 matches at 7 bases. V gave up 5 bases and J gave up 0 bases; unmatched junction bases: 4. Per germline, CDR1 MNHEY and CDR2 SMNVEV (reference sequence). CDR3 length: 14 amino acids. In nucleotides, the CDR3 is TGTGCCAGCAGTCCTAGGGACTACTCCTACGAGCAGTACTTC. It specifies CASSPRDYSYEQYF.